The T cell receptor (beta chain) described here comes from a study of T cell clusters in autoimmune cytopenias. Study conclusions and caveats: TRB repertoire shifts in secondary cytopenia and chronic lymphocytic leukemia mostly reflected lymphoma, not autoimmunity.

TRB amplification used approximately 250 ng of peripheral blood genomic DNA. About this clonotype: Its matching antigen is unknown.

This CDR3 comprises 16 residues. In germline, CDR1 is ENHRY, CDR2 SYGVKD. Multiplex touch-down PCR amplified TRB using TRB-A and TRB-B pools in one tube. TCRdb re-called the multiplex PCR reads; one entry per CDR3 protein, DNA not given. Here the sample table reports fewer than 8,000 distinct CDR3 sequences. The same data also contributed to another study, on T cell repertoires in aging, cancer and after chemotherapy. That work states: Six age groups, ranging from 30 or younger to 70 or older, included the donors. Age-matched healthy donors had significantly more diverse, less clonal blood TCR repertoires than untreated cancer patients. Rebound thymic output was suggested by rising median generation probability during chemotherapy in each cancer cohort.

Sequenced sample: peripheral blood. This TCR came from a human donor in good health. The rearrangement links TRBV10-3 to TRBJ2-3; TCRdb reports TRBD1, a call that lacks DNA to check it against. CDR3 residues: CAISEQGTVSTDTQYF.